This TCR beta chain stems from a study of blood T cell repertoires in COVID-19. Using immunoSEQ multiplex PCR, the repertoire was profiled, and TCRdb retains in-frame clones only, with some absent. The top ten clones hold 2.5% of a sample with 130,000 or so clones, about nine tenths of them seen once. The germline CDR1 and CDR2 sequences are SGHTA and FQGNSA. The germline V and J ends were trimmed by 3 bases and 6 bases, with 18 bases remaining between them. The CDR3 loop spans 17 amino acids. The rearrangement uses TRBV7-2 and TRBJ1-6; D is uncertain. The TCR sequence derives from a human donor with COVID-19, enrolled during active disease. The donor label of this sample is uncertain. Sequencing was done on a sample of peripheral blood. The CDR3 DNA is TGTGCCAGCAGCTTCACTACTGATGAGGCGGCTAATTCACCCCTCCACTTT. Its protein is CASSFTTDEAANSPLHF.